This TCR beta chain was documented in a study of T cell changes during pregnancy in multiple sclerosis. Germline V gene sequence: CDR1 MGHRA, CDR2 YSYEKL. This CDR3 has 15 residues. The ends lost 1 base at V and 2 bases at J; junction bases unmatched: 1. The method was immunoSEQ multiplex PCR; TCRdb's version includes in-frame clones alone and lacks a portion of them. The sample lists just over 20,000 clones, roughly 90% occurring once. The input for sequencing was CD8+ T cells from peripheral blood mononuclear cells, taken in the second trimester of pregnancy. V gene TRBV4-1 combines with J gene TRBJ2-1, with 8 bases matching TRBD2. The origin of this receptor is a female donor in good health, enrolled as a control in a pregnancy study. The CDR3: CASSQGLATYNEQFF. The CDR3 DNA reads as TGCGCCAGCAGCCAAGGACTAGCGACCTACAATGAGCAGTTCTTC.